This TCR beta chain is from a study of cytotoxic CD8 clonotypes in ibrutinib-treated CLL. Findings and caveats of the study: Treatment left the uncommon public clonotypes either contracted or stable in frequency. Whereas clonality rose at ibrutinib response, it declined toward baseline at progression. At the start, clonality exceeded age-matched healthy donors and followed circulating CD8+ T-cell counts.

Note on this clone: What it binds is unknown.

Around 2 micrograms of genomic DNA came from cryopreserved PBMCs for TCR beta libraries. Generated by immunoSEQ multiplex PCR, the TCRdb table keeps only in-frame clones and is missing some. The sample consists of roughly 190,000 clones, over 55% of them appearing once. The sample here was PBMCs, taken after 24 months of ibrutinib treatment. The receptor's source is a human donor with chronic lymphocytic leukemia.

CDR3: CATGRGKDYEQYF. In DNA form, the CDR3 reads TGTGCCACGGGACGGGGAAAGGACTACGAGCAGTACTTC. This chain uses TRBV10-3 with TRBJ2-7; perhaps D is TRBD1 or TRBD2 (5 bases each). V lost 10 bases, J lost 3 bases, and 16 bases lay in between. Germline-derived CDR1 and CDR2 are ENHRY and SYGVKD. The CDR3 extends over 13 amino acids.